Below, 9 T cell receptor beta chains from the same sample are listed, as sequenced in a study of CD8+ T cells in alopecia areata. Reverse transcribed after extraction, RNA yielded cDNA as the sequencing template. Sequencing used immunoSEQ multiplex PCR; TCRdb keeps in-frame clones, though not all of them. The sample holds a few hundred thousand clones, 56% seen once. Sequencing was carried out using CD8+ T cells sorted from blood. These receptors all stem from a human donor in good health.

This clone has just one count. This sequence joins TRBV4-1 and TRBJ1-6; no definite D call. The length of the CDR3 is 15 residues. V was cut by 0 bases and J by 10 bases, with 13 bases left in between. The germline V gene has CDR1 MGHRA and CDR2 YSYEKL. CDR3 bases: TGCGCCAGCAGCCAAGATCAAACCAGTGTCTCACCCCTCCACTTT. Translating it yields CASSQDQTSVSPLHF.

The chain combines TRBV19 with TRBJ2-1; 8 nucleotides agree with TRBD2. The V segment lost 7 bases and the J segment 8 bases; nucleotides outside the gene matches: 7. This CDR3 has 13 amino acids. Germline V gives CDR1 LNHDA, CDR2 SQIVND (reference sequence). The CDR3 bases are TGTGCCAGTAATGGCGGGGGGATCCATGAGCAGTTCTTC. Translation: CASNGGGIHEQFF.

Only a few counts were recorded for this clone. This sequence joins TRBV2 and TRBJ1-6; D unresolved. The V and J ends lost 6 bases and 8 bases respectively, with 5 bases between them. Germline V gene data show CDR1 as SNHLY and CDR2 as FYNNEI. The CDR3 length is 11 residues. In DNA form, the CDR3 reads TGTGCCAGCAGAGGCGATTCACCCCTCCACTTT. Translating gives CASRGDSPLHF.

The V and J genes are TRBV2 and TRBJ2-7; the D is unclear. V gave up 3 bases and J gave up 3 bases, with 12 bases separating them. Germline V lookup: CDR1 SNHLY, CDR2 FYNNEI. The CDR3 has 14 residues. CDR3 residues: CASSDVREGYEQYF. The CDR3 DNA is TGTGCCAGCAGTGATGTCCGAGAAGGCTACGAGCAGTACTTC.

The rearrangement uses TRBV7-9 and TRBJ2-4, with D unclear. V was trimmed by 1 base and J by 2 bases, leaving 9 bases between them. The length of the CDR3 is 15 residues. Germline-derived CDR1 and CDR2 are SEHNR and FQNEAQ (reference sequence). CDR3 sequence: CASSLVGDTKNIQYF. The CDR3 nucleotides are TGTGCCAGCAGCTTAGTCGGAGATACCAAAAACATTCAGTACTTC.

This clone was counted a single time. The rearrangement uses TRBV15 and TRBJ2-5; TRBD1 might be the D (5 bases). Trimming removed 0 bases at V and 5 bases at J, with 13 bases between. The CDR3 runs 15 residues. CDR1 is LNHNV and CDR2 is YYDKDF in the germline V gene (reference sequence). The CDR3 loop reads CATSRDGAGYETQYF. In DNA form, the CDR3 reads TGTGCCACCAGCAGAGATGGGGCCGGGTACGAGACCCAGTACTTC.

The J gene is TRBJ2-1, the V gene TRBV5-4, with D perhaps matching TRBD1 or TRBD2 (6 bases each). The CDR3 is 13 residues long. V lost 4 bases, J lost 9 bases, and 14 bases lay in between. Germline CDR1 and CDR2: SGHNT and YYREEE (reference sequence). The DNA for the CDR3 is TGTGCCAGCAGCCCTAGGGGGGCAACTGAGCAGTTCTTC. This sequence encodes CASSPRGATEQFF. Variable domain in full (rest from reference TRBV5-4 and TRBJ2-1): ETGVTQSPTHLIKTRGQQVTLRCSSQSGHNTVSWYQQALGQGPQFIFQYYREEENGRGNFPPRFSGLQFPNYSSELNVNALELDDSALYLCASSPRGATEQFFGPGTRLTVL.

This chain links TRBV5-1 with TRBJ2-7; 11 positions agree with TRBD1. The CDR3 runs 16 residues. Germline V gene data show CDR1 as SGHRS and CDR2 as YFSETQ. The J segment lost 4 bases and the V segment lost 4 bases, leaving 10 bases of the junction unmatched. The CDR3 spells CASSPLGGQGAYEQYF. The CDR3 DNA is TGCGCCAGCAGCCCTCTCGGAGGACAGGGGGCTTACGAGCAGTACTTC.

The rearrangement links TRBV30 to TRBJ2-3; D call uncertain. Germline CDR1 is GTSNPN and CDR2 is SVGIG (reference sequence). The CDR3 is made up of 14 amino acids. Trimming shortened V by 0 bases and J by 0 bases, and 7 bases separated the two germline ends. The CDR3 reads CAWSVLSSTDTQYF. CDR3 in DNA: TGTGCCTGGAGTGTTTTATCTAGCACAGATACGCAGTATTTT.